The 12 T cell receptor beta chains presented below share a single source sample, sequenced in a study of beta chain features in type 1 diabetes. As every portion of the isolated RNA was reverse transcribed, the sequencing read expressed TCRB transcripts. Sequencing was performed with immunoSEQ multiplex PCR; in TCRdb, only in-frame clones are kept and a portion is missing. The data show some 200,000 clones, roughly 11% seen once. The sequenced material came from central memory CD4+ T cells from blood. The origin of the receptors is a man between 18 and 35 years old in good health.

The chain is built from TRBV23-1 and TRBJ1-4; 7 bases fit TRBD1. TRBV23-1 counts as an open reading frame of uncertain function. The CDR3 is 16 amino acids. V shed 9 bases and J 2 bases; nucleotides not matched to a gene: 12. The CDR3 is CASQKKGARTNEKLFF. The DNA for the CDR3 is TGCGCCAGTCAAAAAAAGGGGGCGCGGACTAATGAAAAACTGTTTTTT.

At least ten counts were recorded for this clone. The chain recombines TRBV11-2 with TRBJ2-1, with 12 positions matching TRBD2. This CDR3 has 14 residues. Germline V CDR1 and CDR2: SGHAT, FQNNGV. V dropped 0 bases and J dropped 12; count of bases not matched to a gene: 3. As DNA, the CDR3 is TGTGCCAGCAGCTTAGACCCGACTAGCGGGGGGCAGTTCTTC. Protein: CASSLDPTSGGQFF. The complete variable domain, with remaining parts taken from reference TRBV11-2 and TRBJ2-1, reads EAGVAQSPRYKIIEKRQSVAFWCNPISGHATLYWYQQILGQGPKLLIQFQNNGVVDDSQLPKDRFSAERLKGVDSTLKIQPAKLEDSAVYLCASSLDPTSGGQFFGPGTRLTVL.

V and J are TRBV5-1 and TRBJ2-5, with D possibly TRBD1 on 5 matching bases. CDR3 size: 12 residues. Germline-derived CDR1 and CDR2 are SGHRS and YFSETQ. Trimming took 4 bases from V and 5 from J, leaving 9 bases between them. The CDR3 DNA is TGCGCCAGCAGCGGACAATTGGAGACCCAGTACTTC. Its protein is CASSGQLETQYF.

In its sample, this clone was seen a few times. The chain has TRBV6-5 and TRBJ2-3, with D unclear. The V gene's germline CDR1 is MNHEY and CDR2 SVGAGI. The V gene lost 7 bases and the J gene lost 0 bases, with 11 bases spanning the gap. The CDR3 is 14 amino acids. CDR3 bases: TGTGCCAGCAAGCGAGCTCGCAGCACAGATACGCAGTATTTT. Translating gives CASKRARSTDTQYF.

The V and J genes are TRBV14 and TRBJ1-2, with a possible D match to TRBD1 (5 bases). This CDR3 spans 14 amino acids. Germline CDR1 reads SGHDN; CDR2 reads FVKESK. V lost 1 base, J lost 4 bases, and 10 bases lay in between. Here the CDR3 DNA reads TGTGCCAGCAGCCAAGTTCAGGGAGGCTATGGCTACACCTTC. This sequence encodes CASSQVQGGYGYTF.

This clone was counted a few times. The chain couples TRBV5-1 to TRBJ2-1, with 7 bases aligning to TRBD2. The CDR3 loop spans 13 amino acids. The V and J ends lost 4 bases and 8 bases, in that order; junction bases with no gene match: 6. The germline CDR1 and CDR2 sequences are SGHRS and YFSETQ. The CDR3 sequence: CASSRLARDEQFF. CDR3 nucleotide sequence: TGCGCCAGCAGCCGACTAGCCCGCGATGAGCAGTTCTTC.

This clone was seen a few times. V is TRBV4-2 and J is TRBJ2-1, with 11 bases matching TRBD2. Germline V gene data show CDR1 as LGHNA and CDR2 as YNFKEQ. The CDR3 totals 16 residues. V gave up 5 bases and J gave up 4 bases; unmatched junction bases: 7. CDR3 bases: TGTGCCAGCAGCGGCCGAACTAGCGGGAGATACAATGAGCAGTTCTTC. It specifies CASSGRTSGRYNEQFF.

Remarks on this clone: A much larger clone lies a single base off, so this may be a read error. The V call is TRBV5-6, the J call TRBJ2-1, with D perhaps matching TRBD2 (6 bases). V shed 4 bases and J shed 5 bases, with 10 bases lying between them. This CDR3 spans 13 amino acids. The V gene's germline CDR1 is SGHDT and CDR2 YYEEEE. The CDR3, as DNA: TGTGCCAGCAGCGTGGGGGGTGACAATGAGCAGTTCTTC. It encodes CASSVGGDNEQFF.

This clone was detected only a few times. The chain uses TRBV19 and TRBJ2-3, with unresolved D. V gave up 6 bases and J gave up 3 bases, with 10 bases separating them. Germline values: CDR1 LNHDA, CDR2 SQIVND (reference sequence). The CDR3 is 13 residues long. CDR3 residues: CASRWRSTDTQYF. The DNA of the CDR3 is TGTGCCAGTAGATGGAGATCTACAGATACGCAGTATTTT.

V and J are TRBV6-5 and TRBJ2-2; unclear D gene. This CDR3 region has 14 residues. The V end lost 8 bases, the J end lost 7 bases, and 17 bases lay between the germline ends. The V gene's germline CDR1 is MNHEY and CDR2 SVGAGI. Here the CDR3 DNA reads TGTGCCAGCTCCTACGCAACCCGCATCGGGGAGCTGTTTTTT. The encoded protein is CASSYATRIGELFF.

This clone came up a few times. The gene calls are TRBV7-2 and TRBJ1-1; D is ambiguous. The V gene's germline CDR1 is SGHTA and CDR2 FQGNSA. Trimming cost V 4 bases and J 0 bases, with 6 bases left between them. The length of the CDR3 is 13 residues. The CDR3 sequence: CASSWTVNTEAFF. CDR3 nucleotide sequence: TGTGCCAGCAGCTGGACGGTGAACACTGAAGCTTTCTTT.

V is TRBV11-2 and J is TRBJ2-3; TRBD2 agrees at 7 bases. CDR1 and CDR2 from the germline V gene are SGHAT and FQNNGV. Trimming at V came to 6 bases and at J to 4 bases, leaving 10 bases not matched to a gene. This CDR3 region has 15 residues. The CDR3 sequence is CASSIVASGADTQYF. Here the CDR3 DNA reads TGTGCCAGCAGTATCGTTGCCAGCGGGGCAGATACGCAGTATTTT.